The rows below give T cell receptor beta chains drawn from one sample of a study of cytomegalovirus exposure and HLA in healthy donors. Here immunoSEQ multiplex PCR was the method, and the copy in TCRdb shows in-frame clones only, minus some. Among a few hundred thousand clones listed, approximately 82% were seen once. The source material was PBMCs. These receptors came from a woman aged 55-69 years in good health and CMV-seropositive. Both conserved end residues are part of each CDR3. Fields, in order: clone size, V gene, D gene, J gene, CDR3 protein, CDR3 DNA. D genes are given only for firm matches. Expanded clones are given a class, and other clones once, few, many or no size at all.

clone_size: NA; v_call: TRBV5-1; d_call: TRBD1; j_call: TRBJ1-1; cdr3_aa: CASSSDGQGLNTEAFF; cdr3_nt: TGCGCCAGCAGCTCCGACGGACAGGGCCTGAACACTGAAGCTTTCTTT
clone_size: NA; v_call: TRBV9; d_call: NA; j_call: TRBJ1-2; cdr3_aa: CASSTQDYGYTF; cdr3_nt: TGTGCCAGCAGCACCCAGGACTATGGCTACACCTTC
clone_size: NA; v_call: TRBV5-1; d_call: NA; j_call: TRBJ2-6; cdr3_aa: CASSFGGSSGANVLTF; cdr3_nt: TGCGCCAGCAGCTTCGGCGGCAGCTCTGGGGCCAACGTCCTGACTTTC
clone_size: NA; v_call: TRBV10-2; d_call: TRBD2; j_call: TRBJ2-1; cdr3_aa: CASKEVASGMGEQFF; cdr3_nt: TGCGCCAGCAAAGAGGTGGCTAGCGGGATGGGTGAGCAGTTCTTC
clone_size: NA; v_call: TRBV19; d_call: NA; j_call: TRBJ1-1; cdr3_aa: CASSKDPGRLSNTEAFF; cdr3_nt: TGTGCCAGTAGTAAGGACCCCGGGAGGTTGTCGAACACTGAAGCTTTCTTT
clone_size: once; v_call: TRBV2; d_call: NA; j_call: TRBJ2-4; cdr3_aa: CASSDRVIDIQYF; cdr3_nt: TGTGCCAGCAGTGACAGGGTGATAGACATTCAGTACTTC
clone_size: NA; v_call: TRBV5-1; d_call: NA; j_call: TRBJ1-2; cdr3_aa: CASRLDSDYGYTF; cdr3_nt: TGCGCCAGCAGACTCGACAGCGACTATGGCTACACCTTC
clone_size: few; v_call: TRBV14; d_call: TRBD1; j_call: TRBJ1-2; cdr3_aa: CASSQGGQGDGYTF; cdr3_nt: TGTGCCAGCAGCCAAGGGGGACAGGGGGACGGCTACACCTTC
clone_size: NA; v_call: TRBV7-2; d_call: TRBD2; j_call: TRBJ2-7; cdr3_aa: CASSQTSGNYEQYF; cdr3_nt: TGTGCCAGCAGCCAAACTAGCGGGAACTACGAGCAGTACTTC
clone_size: NA; v_call: TRBV6-4; d_call: TRBD1; j_call: TRBJ1-2; cdr3_aa: CASSPWGDSYGYTF; cdr3_nt: TGTGCCAGCAGCCCCTGGGGGGACAGCTATGGCTACACCTTC
clone_size: NA; v_call: TRBV5-5; d_call: NA; j_call: TRBJ1-2; cdr3_aa: CASSLAREHYGYTF; cdr3_nt: TGTGCCAGCAGCTTGGCCCGGGAGCACTATGGCTACACCTTC
clone_size: once; v_call: TRBV10-3; d_call: TRBD1; j_call: TRBJ1-2; cdr3_aa: CAISESGGNRGHGYTF; cdr3_nt: TGTGCCATCAGTGAGTCGGGTGGTAACAGGGGTCATGGCTACACCTTC
clone_size: few; v_call: TRBV6-5; d_call: NA; j_call: TRBJ2-1; cdr3_aa: CASSAPGEQFF; cdr3_nt: TGTGCCAGCAGTGCCCCCGGGGAGCAGTTCTTC
clone_size: NA; v_call: TRBV28; d_call: TRBD1; j_call: TRBJ2-2; cdr3_aa: CASSPRDRGHSGELFF; cdr3_nt: TGTGCCAGCAGTCCCCGGGACAGGGGGCATAGCGGGGAGCTGTTTTTT
clone_size: NA; v_call: TRBV7-3; d_call: NA; j_call: TRBJ2-7; cdr3_aa: CASSLGGNSYEQYF; cdr3_nt: TGTGCCAGCAGCTTGGGCGGGAACTCCTACGAGCAGTACTTC
clone_size: NA; v_call: TRBV5-1; d_call: TRBD1; j_call: TRBJ1-6; cdr3_aa: CASSLGQGAPYNSPLHF; cdr3_nt: TGCGCCAGCAGCTTGGGGCAGGGGGCCCCTTATAATTCACCCCTCCACTTT